This TCR beta chain was obtained from a study of cytomegalovirus exposure and HLA in healthy donors. This PCR relied on a set of 60 Vbeta primers and 13 Jbeta primers. The repertoire was sequenced with immunoSEQ multiplex PCR; TCRdb's copy has only in-frame clones and lacks some. The sample has 35,000 to 45,000 clones, roughly three quarters seen once. Regarding the study as a whole: Over 150 TCR beta chains were listed as cytomegalovirus-associated.

About this clone: Its antigen is currently unknown.

The CDR3 loop spans 16 amino acids. V was shortened by 1 base and J by 4 bases, with 16 bases between the two germline ends. Germline values: CDR1 SNHLY, CDR2 FYNNEI. The sample consisted of PBMCs. The source is a young man in good health and CMV-seronegative. This chain links TRBV2 with TRBJ2-5; the D gene is possibly TRBD1 (5 bases). The CDR3 is CASSEGTGQNGETQYF. CDR3 DNA: TGTGCCAGCAGTGAAGGTACAGGACAAAACGGAGAGACCCAGTACTTC.